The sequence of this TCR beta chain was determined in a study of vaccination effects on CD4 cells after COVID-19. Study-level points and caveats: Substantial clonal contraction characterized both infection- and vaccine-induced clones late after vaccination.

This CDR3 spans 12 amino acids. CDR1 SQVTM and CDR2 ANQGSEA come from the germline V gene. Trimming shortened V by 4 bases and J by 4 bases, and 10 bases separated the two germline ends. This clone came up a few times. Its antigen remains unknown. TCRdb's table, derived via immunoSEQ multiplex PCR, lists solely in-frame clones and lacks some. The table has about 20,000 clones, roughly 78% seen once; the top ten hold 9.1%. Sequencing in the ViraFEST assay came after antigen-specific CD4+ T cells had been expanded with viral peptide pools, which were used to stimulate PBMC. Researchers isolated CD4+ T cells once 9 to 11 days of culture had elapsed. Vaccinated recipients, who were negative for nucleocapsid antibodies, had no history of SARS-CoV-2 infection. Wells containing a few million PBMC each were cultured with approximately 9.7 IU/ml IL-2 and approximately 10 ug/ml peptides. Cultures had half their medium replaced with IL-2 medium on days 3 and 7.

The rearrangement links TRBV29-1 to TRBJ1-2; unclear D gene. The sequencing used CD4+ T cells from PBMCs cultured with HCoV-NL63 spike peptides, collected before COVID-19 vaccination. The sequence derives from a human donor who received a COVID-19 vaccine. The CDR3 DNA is TGCAGCGTTGGGAGGGCAGGCTATGGCTACACCTTC. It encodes CSVGRAGYGYTF.